Presented here are 21 T cell receptor beta chains from one specimen sequenced in a study of blood T cells in healthy people across ages. Sample-barcoded 5' priming and a J-beta primer mix drove a second PCR of 7 to 11 cycles. Via MiXCR, TCRdb re-called the 5' RACE reads, giving one row per CDR3 protein. The sample lists roughly 560,000 distinct CDR3 sequences; 24% were seen once. This sample was shared with a second study, whose subject was T cells of mothers and their children.

The sequenced sample was blood. These receptors all stem from a boy younger than 18 in good health.

This chain links TRBV20-1 with TRBJ2-7; the D gene is possibly TRBD2 (5 bases). The length of the CDR3 is 15 residues. Trimming left V 0 bases short and J 0 bases short, with 12 bases between. Germline lookup yields CDR1 DFQATT and CDR2 SNEGSKA (reference sequence). Here the CDR3 DNA reads TGCAGTGCTAGAGATCGAAGCGGAGCCTCCTACGAGCAGTACTTC. Protein product: CSARDRSGASYEQYF.

The table lists this clonotype with a few counts. The genes are TRBV5-1 and TRBJ1-3; no clear D. V lost 0 bases and J 0 bases, leaving 7 bases between the germline ends. CDR3 length: 15 amino acids. Germline V gene sequence: CDR1 SGHRS, CDR2 YFSETQ. Here the CDR3 DNA reads TGCGCCAGCAGCTTGGACACGGGCTCTGGAAACACCATATATTTT. Translated, it gives CASSLDTGSGNTIYF. The complete variable domain, with remaining parts taken from reference TRBV5-1 and TRBJ1-3, reads KAGVTQTPRYLIKTRGQQVTLSCSPISGHRSVSWYQQTPGQGLQFLFEYFSETQRNKGNFPGRFSGRQFSNSRSEMNVSTLELGDSALYLCASSLDTGSGNTIYFGEGSWLTVV.

The rearrangement joins TRBV28 to TRBJ2-7; perhaps TRBD1 as D (6 bases). V gave up 6 bases and J gave up 4 bases, with 22 bases separating them. The CDR3 runs 16 residues. Germline V gives CDR1 MDHEN, CDR2 SYDVKM. CDR3 amino acids: CASRRKGVQGAYEQYF. DNA for the CDR3: TGTGCCAGCAGGCGTAAGGGTGTACAGGGTGCATACGAGCAGTACTTC.

This clonotype was observed a handful of times. The V and J genes are TRBV7-2 and TRBJ2-5; 7 bases align to TRBD2. V trimming: 4 bases; J trimming: 3 bases; junction bases outside the gene matches: 8. The CDR3 sequence is 15 residues long. Germline V gene sequence: CDR1 SGHTA, CDR2 FQGNSA. CDR3 bases: TGTGCCAGCAGCTCAAGCGGGACCCGTGAAGAGACCCAGTACTTC. Protein sequence: CASSSSGTREETQYF.

The V and J genes are TRBV12-3 or TRBV12-4 and TRBJ2-2; either TRBD1 or TRBD2 may supply D (5 bases each). The CDR3 runs 15 residues. V lost 6 bases and J 4 bases, leaving 15 bases between the germline ends. CDR3 nucleotides: TGTGCCAGCAGAAGAGGGACGGACGGCACCGGGGAGCTGTTTTTT. Amino acids: CASRRGTDGTGELFF.

This rearrangement joins TRBV21-1 to TRBJ2-3; TRBD1 was called by the table and not checked on the DNA. TRBV21-1 represents a pseudogene. CDR3 length: 20 residues. This chain's CDR3 is CASSKVGKPPGTGSTDTQYF. CDR3 bases: TGTGCCAGCAGCAAAGTCGGAAAACCCCCCGGGACAGGTAGCACAGATACGCAGTATTTT.

The chain couples TRBV28 to TRBJ2-3, with D maybe TRBD2 (6 bases). Germline V CDR1 and CDR2: MDHEN, SYDVKM. V lost 3 bases to trimming and J lost 3 bases, with 22 bases between them. This CDR3 region has 18 residues. CDR3 nucleotides: TGTGCCAGCAGTTTCTCCGGGCCCAGGTCGGGGGAAACAGATACGCAGTATTTT. Encoded protein: CASSFSGPRSGETDTQYF.

Details on this clonotype: A single base separates this from a much larger clone, so it may be a read error. The chain is built from TRBV18 and TRBJ2-7; 8 bases map to TRBD1. This CDR3 is 14 amino acids long. Germline CDR1 is KGHSH and CDR2 is LQKENI. CDR3: CAGSPQGGPYEQYF. CDR3 in DNA: TGTGCCGGCTCACCACAGGGGGGCCCCTACGAGCAGTACTTC.

The chain has TRBV27 and TRBJ2-5, with unresolved D. Near its end, the DNA agrees better with TRBJ2-7, so the J call may be wrong. The germline V gene encodes CDR1 MNHEY and CDR2 SMNVEV (reference sequence). The CDR3 contains 13 residues. CDR3 in amino acids: CASSLRSPHEQYF. In DNA, the CDR3 is TGTGCCAGCAGTTTAAGGAGCCCCCACGAGCAGTACTTC.

This clonotype was counted only a few times. The V gene is TRBV4-1, the J gene TRBJ2-5; 7 positions match TRBD2. The DNA end lines up better with TRBJ2-7; the J call may be wrong. From germline, CDR1 is MGHRA and CDR2 YSYEKL. The CDR3 is 15 amino acids. The CDR3 coding sequence is TGCGCCAGCAGCCGGATAGAGCGGGGTTCCTACGAGCAGTACTTC. This translates into CASSRIERGSYEQYF.

This clonotype was counted between two and nine times. This chain links TRBV25-1 with TRBJ2-3; D not resolved. The CDR3 totals 12 residues. V gave up 1 base and J gave up 11 bases, with 10 bases separating them. Looked up from germline, CDR1 is MGHDK and CDR2 is SYGVNS. The CDR3 coding sequence is TGTGCCAGCAGTGAATTGGCAACGGGGCAGTATTTT. This codes for CASSELATGQYF.

The chain uses TRBV7-2 and TRBJ2-1; 7 bases agree with TRBD2. This CDR3 contains 15 residues. Germline V gives CDR1 SGHTA, CDR2 FQGNSA. Unmatched junction bases numbered 12, after V lost 4 bases and J lost 9 bases. The CDR3 loop reads CASSSRGEGSGEQFF. Here the CDR3 DNA reads TGTGCCAGCAGCTCCCGGGGGGAGGGCTCGGGTGAGCAGTTCTTC.

DNA for the CDR3: TGCGCCAGCAGCCAAGAAGAGTACTTAGCGGGAGTAGGTTACTACGAGCAGTACTTC. Protein sequence: CASSQEEYLAGVGYYEQYF. The rearrangement links TRBV4-1 to TRBJ2-7, with TRBD2 identical over 9 bases. V dropped 0 bases and J dropped 3; count of bases not matched to a gene: 15. CDR1 and CDR2 (germline): MGHRA, YSYEKL. The CDR3 has 19 amino acids.

This clonotype was counted a few times. The V and J genes are TRBV7-8 and TRBJ2-7, with 7 bases lining up with TRBD2. Per germline, CDR1 SGHVS and CDR2 FQNEAQ. This CDR3 is built from 13 residues. V lost 8 bases and J lost 4; bases outside the gene matches: 8. CDR3 DNA sequence: TGTGCCAGCCGGGGAGCGGGATTGTACGAGCAGTACTTC. It yields the protein CASRGAGLYEQYF.

V usage is TRBV6-2 or TRBV6-3 and J usage is TRBJ2-1, with 8 positions matching TRBD2. The CDR3 has 15 amino acids. Germline lookup yields CDR1 MNHEY and CDR2 SVGEGT. V shed 5 bases and J 8 bases; nucleotides not matched to a gene: 11. In DNA, the CDR3 is TGTGCCAGCAGTCAAACAGCGGGGGCGCGGGATGAGCAGTTCTTC. Encoded protein: CASSQTAGARDEQFF.

This clonotype has only a few counts. The chain links TRBV13 to TRBJ2-5, with TRBD2 identical over 9 bases. The DNA end favors TRBJ2-1, so the J call may be wrong. The CDR3 covers 15 residues. The germline V gene has CDR1 PRHDT and CDR2 FYEKMQ (reference sequence). In DNA, the CDR3 is TGTGCCAGCAGCCCCCGAATAGCGGGAGCAAATGAGCAGTTCTTC. Translation: CASSPRIAGANEQFF.

The V call is TRBV4-3, the J call TRBJ2-1; 15 bases fit TRBD2. V lost 0 bases and J lost 7; bases outside the gene matches: 1. The CDR3 extends over 16 amino acids. Germline CDR1 LGHNA, CDR2 YSLEER. This CDR3 is CASSQDGTSGGNEQFF. Here the CDR3 DNA reads TGCGCCAGCAGCCAAGATGGGACTAGCGGGGGGAATGAGCAGTTCTTC.

The rearrangement links TRBV3-1 to TRBJ2-3; no firm D call. Between the trimmed V and J ends, which lost 8 bases and 1 base, there was a span of 10 bases. Germline V lookup: CDR1 LGHDT, CDR2 YNNKEL (reference sequence). The CDR3 totals 13 residues. CDR3 sequence (DNA): TGTGCCAGCTCCCGGAGAGGCACAGATACGCAGTATTTT. Translation gives CASSRRGTDTQYF.

The genes are TRBV4-3 and TRBJ2-2; no firm D call. The germline gives CDR1 LGHNA, CDR2 YSLEER. V lost 0 bases and J 6 bases, leaving 11 bases between the germline ends. The CDR3 totals 15 residues. In DNA form, the CDR3 reads TGCGCCAGCAGCCAAGATGTCGGACCTCCCGGGGAGCTGTTTTTT. This translates into CASSQDVGPPGELFF.

The gene calls are TRBV12-3 or TRBV12-4 and TRBJ2-1; 7 bases fit TRBD2. With V trimmed by 5 bases and J by 4 bases, 17 bases remained unmatched. This CDR3 has 18 amino acids. CDR3 protein: CASSLTLQRAGEYNEQFF. CDR3 coding DNA: TGTGCCAGCAGTCTAACCCTCCAGAGGGCGGGGGAATACAATGAGCAGTTCTTC.

This clonotype was seen ten or more times. The junction departs from germline at one end; a sequencing error may be responsible. This chain joins TRBV20-1 and TRBJ2-5; D possibly matches TRBD1 or TRBD2 (5 bases each). Germline V CDR1 and CDR2: DFQATT, SNEGSKA (reference sequence). The CDR3 runs 10 residues. The CDR3 here is CSAGRALGDF. The CDR3 DNA reads TGCAGTGCTGGCAGGGCCCTCGGGGACTTC.